A single sample is the source of the 9 T cell receptor beta chains below, sequenced in a study of CD8 T cells in Susac syndrome. Reverse transcription used about 0.45 to 1 ug RNA and random hexamers. TCRdb re-called the immunoSEQ multiplex PCR reads through MiXCR, storing one row per CDR3 protein. The data hold some 190,000 distinct CDR3 sequences, with over 85% observed a single time. The sample taken for sequencing was CD4+ T cells from PBMCs. These receptors all stem from a human donor in good health.

This clonotype was seen a single time. V gene TRBV25-1 combines with J gene TRBJ2-5, with D unclear. The CDR3 spans 12 residues. The V end was cut by 2 bases, the J end by 5 bases, with 6 bases between. The germline CDR1 and CDR2 sequences are MGHDK and SYGVNS. The CDR3 is CASSEVEETQYF. The CDR3 DNA reads as TGTGCCAGCAGTGAAGTCGAGGAGACCCAGTACTTC.

V is TRBV2 and J is TRBJ2-2, with no clear D. Germline V CDR1 and CDR2: SNHLY, FYNNEI. This CDR3 spans 13 amino acids. Deletions cut 8 bases from V and 5 bases from J, with 12 bases between. The CDR3 protein is CASQTVRTGELFF. The DNA of the CDR3 is TGTGCCAGCCAGACCGTGCGTACCGGGGAGCTGTTTTTT.

CDR3 amino acids: CASSFPGQASYEQYF. CDR3 nucleotide sequence: TGTGCCAGCTCATTTCCGGGACAGGCCTCCTACGAGCAGTACTTC. The chain carries TRBV18 and TRBJ2-7, with 8 bases lining up with TRBD1. The ends lost 5 bases at V and 0 bases at J; junction bases unmatched: 6. The CDR3 totals 15 residues. Germline V gene sequence: CDR1 KGHSH, CDR2 LQKENI.

This chain uses TRBV9 with TRBJ2-5; no firm D call. CDR1 and CDR2 from the germline V gene are SGDLS and YYNGEE. V was cut by 0 bases and J by 5 bases, with 11 bases left in between. This CDR3 has 14 amino acids. The CDR3 nucleotides read TGTGCCAGCAGCGTAGCTCCGGCCTACGAGACCCAGTACTTC. It encodes CASSVAPAYETQYF.

The gene calls are TRBV3-1 and TRBJ2-5, with D tentatively TRBD2 (6 bases). Germline-derived CDR1 and CDR2 are LGHDT and YNNKEL (reference sequence). The CDR3 runs to 15 residues. Trimming removed 1 base from V and 4 bases from J, with 13 bases in between. DNA for the CDR3: TGTGCCAGCAGCCAAGGGGGCGGGATCGGAGAGACCCAGTACTTC. Residues: CASSQGGGIGETQYF.

Concerning this clonotype: One end of the junction fails to match germline, which may point to a read error. This sequence joins TRBV12-3 or TRBV12-4 and TRBJ1-1; no firm D call. This CDR3 comprises 14 residues. As DNA, the CDR3 is TGCGCCAGCAGTTTCTCGGGTTCGAACACTGAAGCTTTCTTT. Translating it yields CASSFSGSNTEAFF.

This chain uses TRBV4-3 with TRBJ2-6; D remains ambiguous. The V gene's germline CDR1 is LGHNA and CDR2 YSLEER. V lost 1 base, J lost 0 bases, and 7 bases lay in between. CDR3 length: 16 residues. CDR3 residues: CASSQGWVSGANVLTF. The CDR3 coding sequence is TGCGCCAGCAGCCAAGGGTGGGTCTCTGGGGCCAACGTCCTGACTTTC.

The V and J genes are TRBV19 and TRBJ2-1; D ambiguous. The germline CDR1 and CDR2 sequences are LNHDA and SQIVND (reference sequence). The ends were cut back, 3 bases at V and 5 bases at J, with 5 bases in the middle. The CDR3 has 12 amino acids. The CDR3 sequence: CASSILDNEQFF. CDR3 nucleotides: TGTGCCAGTAGTATCCTAGACAATGAGCAGTTCTTC.

The rearrangement uses TRBV5-1 and TRBJ2-2, with D perhaps TRBD1 or TRBD2 (5 bases each). Germline assignment: CDR1 SGHRS and CDR2 YFSETQ. The ends were cut back, 0 bases at V and 4 bases at J, with 13 bases in the middle. This CDR3 comprises 16 residues. CDR3 sequence: CASSLEGTPITGELFF. The CDR3 DNA reads as TGCGCCAGCAGCTTGGAGGGGACCCCCATCACCGGGGAGCTGTTTTTT.